The next 23 T cell receptor beta chains were all read from a single sample in a study of CD8+ T cells in alopecia areata. TCR sequencing used cDNA made by reverse transcription of extracted RNA. Assay: immunoSEQ multiplex PCR; the TCRdb copy retains only in-frame clones and omits some. The table includes 150,000 to 160,000 clones, around 55% detected once. This material consisted of CD8+ T cells sorted from blood, taken at week 0. The receptors come from a human donor with alopecia areata.

V is TRBV27 and J is TRBJ1-2; D remains unclear. The V gene lost 7 bases and the J gene lost 8 bases, with 26 bases spanning the gap. Looked up from germline, CDR1 is MNHEY and CDR2 is SMNVEV (reference sequence). The CDR3 runs 16 residues. The chain's CDR3 is CASTVDPNTHIIGYTF. In DNA, the CDR3 is TGTGCCAGCACCGTGGACCCAAACACCCATATTATCGGCTACACCTTC.

This clone appeared a few times. The J gene is TRBJ2-3, the V gene TRBV10-2; D perhaps matches TRBD1 (5 bases). Trimming took off 6 bases at V and 3 bases at J, with 10 bases between the two ends. There are 13 residues in the CDR3. Germline assignment: CDR1 WSHSY and CDR2 SAAADI. DNA for the CDR3: TGCGCCAGCAGCCAGGGTCCAACAGATACGCAGTATTTT. Its protein is CASSQGPTDTQYF.

Comment on this clone: The sample has other DNA sequences that encode this CDR3 too. The chain joins TRBV9 to TRBJ2-2; D is unclear. Trimming left V 2 bases short and J 1 base short, with 0 bases between. The length of the CDR3 is 12 residues. The V gene's germline CDR1 is SGDLS and CDR2 YYNGEE. CDR3: CASSVNTGELFF. The CDR3 bases are TGTGCCAGCAGCGTGAACACCGGGGAGCTGTTTTTT.

There are a few counts of this clone. The rearrangement uses TRBV14 and TRBJ2-7, with D perhaps matching TRBD2 (5 bases). The V gene's germline CDR1 is SGHDN and CDR2 FVKESK. This CDR3 has 14 residues. V lost 1 base, J lost 5 bases, and 12 bases lay in between. CDR3 loop: CASSQGTWWDEQYF. CDR3 nucleotide sequence: TGTGCCAGCAGCCAAGGGACTTGGTGGGACGAGCAGTACTTC.

This clone has more than one count but fewer than ten. This rearrangement joins TRBV6-4 to TRBJ2-3, with 9 bases matching TRBD1. The CDR3 extends over 16 amino acids. Germline V CDR1 and CDR2: MRHNA, SNTAGT. The V segment lost 5 bases and the J segment 5 bases; nucleotides outside the gene matches: 11. Here the CDR3 DNA reads TGTGCCAGCAGTTCGATAACGACAGGGGGTCGAGATACGCAGTATTTT. Encoded protein: CASSSITTGGRDTQYF.

In this sample, this clone turned up a few times. The chain employs TRBV6-4 and TRBJ2-3; no clear D gene. The CDR3 consists of 11 residues. Germline lookup yields CDR1 MRHNA and CDR2 SNTAGT. V shed 0 bases and J shed 8 bases, with 3 bases lying between them. This CDR3 is CASSDSGTQYF. CDR3 DNA: TGTGCCAGCAGTGACTCGGGTACGCAGTATTTT.

This clone was detected a few times. The chain carries TRBV29-1 and TRBJ2-2; 8 bases align to TRBD1. CDR1 is SQVTM and CDR2 is ANQGSEA in the germline V gene. The CDR3 is made up of 16 amino acids. V was pared by 4 bases and J by 3 bases, with 10 bases of the junction left unmatched. CDR3 coding DNA: TGCAGCGTTGCAGCCCGGGACAGGCCCTACACCGGGGAGCTGTTTTTT. Amino acid sequence: CSVAARDRPYTGELFF.

This clone appeared a few times. This rearrangement joins TRBV30 to TRBJ2-1; either TRBD1 or TRBD2 may fit D (5 bases each). This CDR3 has 14 residues. V was clipped by 4 bases and J by 3 bases, with 13 bases between them. CDR1 is GTSNPN, CDR2 SVGIG, per germline (reference sequence). The CDR3 DNA is TGTGCCTGGACAACGGGGCCTGGCTACAATGAGCAGTTCTTC. Translated, it gives CAWTTGPGYNEQFF.

This chain links TRBV29-1 with TRBJ2-1; perhaps TRBD1 as D (5 bases). The CDR3 is 11 residues long. From germline, CDR1 is SQVTM and CDR2 ANQGSEA. V gave up 7 bases and J gave up 9 bases, with 13 bases separating them. The CDR3 DNA reads as TGCAGCGCCTATTCAGGGCTTGAGCAGTTCTTC. Its protein product is CSAYSGLEQFF.

The chain couples TRBV30 to TRBJ2-7; D possibly corresponds to TRBD2 (5 bases). The CDR3 consists of 12 residues. The germline V and J ends were trimmed by 5 bases and 6 bases, with 14 bases remaining between them. CDR1 is GTSNPN, CDR2 SVGIG, per germline (reference sequence). As DNA, the CDR3 is TGTGCCTGGTCGCCTAGTACTAGCGAGCAGTACTTC. It is translated as CAWSPSTSEQYF.

V is TRBV2 and J is TRBJ1-6; D gene uncertain. V dropped 2 bases and J dropped 8 bases, with 16 bases sitting between them. This CDR3 region has 16 residues. CDR1 is SNHLY and CDR2 is FYNNEI in the germline V gene. The CDR3 here is CASSELARMFYSPLHF. CDR3 DNA sequence: TGTGCCAGCAGTGAATTAGCCAGGATGTTTTATTCACCCCTCCACTTT.

Comments on this clone: Other DNA variants within this sample encode the same CDR3. V usage is TRBV14 and J usage is TRBJ2-7; D remains ambiguous. CDR1 SGHDN and CDR2 FVKESK come from the germline V gene. This CDR3 comprises 14 residues. The V end lost 1 base, the J end lost 2 bases, and 9 bases lay between the germline ends. DNA for the CDR3: TGTGCCAGCAGCCAAGGGGCAGGCCCCTACGAGCAGTACTTC. Amino acids: CASSQGAGPYEQYF.

The chain combines TRBV4-1 with TRBJ1-1; the match to TRBD1 covers 7 bases. Germline lookup yields CDR1 MGHRA and CDR2 YSYEKL. With V trimmed by 4 bases and J by 1 base, 6 bases remained unmatched. The CDR3 is 15 residues long. As DNA, the CDR3 is TGCGCCAGCAGCCCTCGACAGGGCTCGAACACTGAAGCTTTCTTT. It translates to CASSPRQGSNTEAFF.

The chain is built from TRBV30 and TRBJ1-1; D uncertain. The V end was cut by 5 bases, the J end by 6 bases, with 13 bases between. The CDR3 spans 12 residues. Germline V gene data show CDR1 as GTSNPN and CDR2 as SVGIG (reference sequence). CDR3: CAWGDLGPEAFF. The DNA of the CDR3 is TGTGCCTGGGGGGATCTAGGGCCTGAAGCTTTCTTT.

The V gene is TRBV7-2, the J gene TRBJ2-3, with TRBD2 matching over 9 bases. V shed 2 bases and J 0 bases; nucleotides not matched to a gene: 12. The length of the CDR3 is 19 residues. Germline V gives CDR1 SGHTA, CDR2 FQGNSA. The CDR3 protein is CASSLPPASGVTSTDTQYF. Written as DNA, the CDR3 is TGTGCCAGCAGCTTACCTCCGGCTAGCGGGGTGACTAGCACAGATACGCAGTATTTT.

The chain links TRBV29-1 to TRBJ2-2; D is tentatively TRBD1 or TRBD2 (5 bases each). V was cut by 6 bases and J by 8 bases, with 10 bases left in between. The CDR3 consists of 11 residues. Germline V gene sequence: CDR1 SQVTM, CDR2 ANQGSEA. The CDR3 sequence is CSVRDLGELFF. The DNA of the CDR3 is TGCAGCGTCAGGGACCTTGGGGAGCTGTTTTTT.

The chain has TRBV29-1 and TRBJ2-7; 10 bases agree with TRBD2. Germline values: CDR1 SQVTM, CDR2 ANQGSEA. V lost 6 bases to trimming and J lost 0 bases; unmatched junction nucleotides: 8. CDR3 length equals 15 residues. This CDR3 reads CSVMGLAFSSYEQYF. CDR3 DNA sequence: TGCAGCGTCATGGGACTAGCGTTCAGCTCCTACGAGCAGTACTTC.

This chain uses TRBV29-1 with TRBJ1-1; D is uncertain. This CDR3 is 11 amino acids long. V was pared by 7 bases and J by 6 bases, with 12 bases between. Germline assignment: CDR1 SQVTM and CDR2 ANQGSEA. The CDR3 DNA sequence: TGCAGCGGGACCGAGGCGGCTGAAGCTTTCTTT. It is translated as CSGTEAAEAFF.

V is TRBV27 and J is TRBJ1-1; D unclear. Per the germline V gene, CDR1 is MNHEY and CDR2 is SMNVEV (reference sequence). The CDR3 has 11 residues. Trimming stripped 8 bases from V and 10 bases from J, with 14 bases between. In nucleotides, the CDR3 is TGTGCCAGCCACACCCGGGAGGGAGCTTTCTTT. This sequence encodes CASHTREGAFF.

J is TRBJ1-4 and V is TRBV16, with D perhaps TRBD1 (5 bases). CDR1 and CDR2 from the germline V gene are KGHSY and FQNENV. This CDR3 has 14 residues. The V end lost 0 bases, the J end lost 7 bases, and 9 bases lay between the germline ends. This CDR3 is CASSQSGGTEKLFF. The CDR3 DNA sequence: TGTGCCAGCAGCCAATCTGGAGGGACTGAAAAACTGTTTTTT.

Points on this clone: Since a far larger clone is one base different, this is likely a read error. The sample has other DNA sequences that encode this CDR3 too. The chain combines TRBV7-9 with TRBJ1-2; tentatively, D is TRBD1 (5 bases). CDR1 and CDR2 from the germline V gene are SEHNR and FQNEAQ (reference sequence). V lost 5 bases and J 6 bases, leaving 16 bases between the germline ends. CDR3 length: 14 amino acids. Written as DNA, the CDR3 is TGTGCCAGCAGCCAAACGGCAGGGAGGCATGGCTACACCTTC. As protein: CASSQTAGRHGYTF.

Only a few counts were recorded for this clone. The sample contains more than one DNA sequence encoding this CDR3. The chain joins TRBV13 to TRBJ1-1; TRBD1 might be the D (6 bases). V gave up 2 bases and J gave up 4 bases, with 8 bases separating them. The CDR3 extends over 13 amino acids. CDR1 and CDR2 (germline): PRHDT, FYEKMQ (reference sequence). The CDR3 sequence is CASSLLQGTEAFF. DNA for the CDR3: TGTGCCAGCAGCTTATTACAGGGCACTGAAGCTTTCTTT.

As to this clone: Other DNA variants within this sample encode the same CDR3. The rearrangement uses TRBV11-2 and TRBJ2-3, with D maybe TRBD2 (6 bases). This CDR3 has 14 amino acids. CDR1 is SGHAT, CDR2 FQNNGV, per germline. The V end was cut by 3 bases, the J end by 1 base, with 8 bases between. CDR3 in amino acids: CASSFGGGTDTQYF. In DNA form, the CDR3 reads TGTGCCAGCAGCTTCGGAGGGGGCACAGATACGCAGTATTTT. Looking up the rest from reference TRBV11-2 and TRBJ2-3 gives the full variable domain: EAGVAQSPRYKIIEKRQSVAFWCNPISGHATLYWYQQILGQGPKLLIQFQNNGVVDDSQLPKDRFSAERLKGVDSTLKIQPAKLEDSAVYLCASSFGGGTDTQYFGPGTRLTVL.